A single sample is the source of the 12 T cell receptor beta chains below, sequenced in a study of blood T cell repertoires in COVID-19. Repertoires were generated with immunoSEQ multiplex PCR, while TCRdb's copy carries only in-frame clones and drops some. The profile covers approximately 140,000 clones, with 80% to 85% appearing a single time and roughly 6.2% taken by the ten largest. Sequencing was carried out using PBMCs or T cells enriched from blood (not recorded which). These receptors were collected from a woman aged 45-60 years who had been exposed to COVID-19.

The table lists this clone with a count of one. V and J are TRBV5-8 and TRBJ2-2, with a possible D match to TRBD2 (5 bases). The V end lost 1 base, the J end lost 8 bases, and 18 bases lay between the germline ends. The CDR3 contains 16 residues. The V gene's germline CDR1 is SGHTS and CDR2 YDEGEE. CDR3 sequence: CASSLIFRTSTGELFF. CDR3 DNA sequence: TGTGCCAGCAGCTTGATTTTTAGGACTTCAACTGGGGAGCTGTTTTTT. The full variable domain, completed using reference TRBV5-8 and TRBJ2-2, is EAGVTQSPTHLIKTRGQQATLRCSPISGHTSVYWYQQALGLGLQFLLWYDEGEERNRGNFPPRFSGRQFPNYSSELNVNALELEDSALYLCASSLIFRTSTGELFFGEGSRLTVL.

The rearrangement joins TRBV10-1 to TRBJ2-7, with D possibly TRBD2 on 6 matching bases. Trimming stripped 3 bases from V and 0 bases from J, with 12 bases between. Per germline, CDR1 WNHNN and CDR2 SYGVQD (reference sequence). This CDR3 has 15 residues. In DNA form, the CDR3 reads TGCGCCAGCAGTGACCGGAGGGAGAGCTCCTACGAGCAGTACTTC. This sequence encodes CASSDRRESSYEQYF.

The gene calls are TRBV27 and TRBJ1-2, with TRBD1 matching over 8 bases. There are 15 residues in the CDR3. CDR1 and CDR2 from the germline V gene are MNHEY and SMNVEV (reference sequence). The trim removed 4 bases at V and 8 bases at J, leaving 12 bases unmatched. As DNA, the CDR3 is TGTGCCAGCAGTTCCGATCCAGGGGGCTCGGGGGGCTACACCTTC. It yields the protein CASSSDPGGSGGYTF.

This chain joins TRBV4-3 and TRBJ2-3; weak D call: TRBD1 (6 bases). The ends were cut back, 0 bases at V and 4 bases at J, with 8 bases in the middle. There are 14 residues in the CDR3. CDR1 and CDR2 (germline): LGHNA, YSLEER. The CDR3 DNA sequence: TGCGCCAGCAGCCAAGATTACAGGGCAGATACGCAGTATTTT. Translated, it gives CASSQDYRADTQYF.

The chain recombines TRBV9 with TRBJ1-4; 10 positions agree with TRBD1. V shed 4 bases, J shed 7 bases, and the junction held 13 bases outside the gene matches. Germline CDR1 reads SGDLS; CDR2 reads YYNGEE. This CDR3 contains 17 residues. DNA of the CDR3: TGTGCCAGCAGCCCGGGGACAGGGGCGAGTCTAAGTGAAAAACTGTTTTTT. Protein: CASSPGTGASLSEKLFF.

The V call is TRBV7-9, the J call TRBJ2-1, with 7 bases lining up with TRBD2. CDR3 length: 17 amino acids. V shed 3 bases, J shed 0 bases, and the junction held 8 bases outside the gene matches. Germline-derived CDR1 and CDR2 are SEHNR and FQNEAQ (reference sequence). Here the CDR3 DNA reads TGTGCCAGCAGCTTCCTAACACTAGCGTACTCCTACAATGAGCAGTTCTTC. Its translation is CASSFLTLAYSYNEQFF.

This chain connects TRBV11-2 to TRBJ2-7; possible D gene TRBD1, 7 bases. Trimming removed 5 bases from V and 1 base from J, with 18 bases in between. The CDR3 loop spans 16 amino acids. CDR1 is SGHAT and CDR2 is FQNNGV in the germline V gene. In DNA, the CDR3 is TGTGCCAGCAGCCATCTACCAGGGGGGAATTCCTACGAGCAGTACTTC. This sequence encodes CASSHLPGGNSYEQYF.

This chain uses TRBV19 with TRBJ2-7, with 8 positions matching TRBD1. Germline CDR1 and CDR2: LNHDA and SQIVND (reference sequence). The CDR3 length is 16 residues. V dropped 0 bases and J dropped 2; count of bases not matched to a gene: 6. CDR3 in DNA: TGTGCCAGTAGTATAGATCTGAAACAGGGGGCCTACGAGCAGTACTTC. Its translation: CASSIDLKQGAYEQYF.

V is TRBV19 and J is TRBJ1-2; D is ambiguous. Trimming removed 2 bases from V and 3 bases from J, with 7 bases in between. The germline gives CDR1 LNHDA, CDR2 SQIVND (reference sequence). The CDR3 sequence is 13 residues long. For the CDR3, the DNA is TGTGCCAGTAGTATAATGGCCGACTATGGCTACACCTTC. As protein: CASSIMADYGYTF.

The V call is TRBV6-5, the J call TRBJ2-1; 7 bases line up with TRBD1. The CDR3 totals 15 residues. Germline V gene lookup returns CDR1 MNHEY and CDR2 SVGAGI. Losses at the gene ends were 5 bases for V and 2 bases for J; bases not matched to a gene: 6. The CDR3 nucleotides read TGTGCCAGCAGTACCCGACAGGGCCCCTACAATGAGCAGTTCTTC. Translated: CASSTRQGPYNEQFF.

The chain is built from TRBV5-1 and TRBJ2-3; 8 bases are a match to TRBD1. V shed 4 bases, J shed 1 base, and the junction held 5 bases outside the gene matches. CDR1 and CDR2 from the germline V gene are SGHRS and YFSETQ. The CDR3 is 15 residues long. This CDR3 reads CASSPGDRRTDTQYF. CDR3 DNA sequence: TGCGCCAGCAGCCCGGGGGACAGGCGCACAGATACGCAGTATTTT. Drawing the rest from reference TRBV5-1 and TRBJ2-3, the complete variable domain is KAGVTQTPRYLIKTRGQQVTLSCSPISGHRSVSWYQQTPGQGLQFLFEYFSETQRNKGNFPGRFSGRQFSNSRSEMNVSTLELGDSALYLCASSPGDRRTDTQYFGPGTRLTVL.

V and J are TRBV5-8 and TRBJ2-5; D not resolved. Germline assignment: CDR1 SGHTS and CDR2 YDEGEE. The CDR3 runs 15 residues. V shed 0 bases and J shed 0 bases, with 9 bases lying between them. The DNA of the CDR3 is TGTGCCAGCAGCTTGGCTACAGCTTACCAAGAGACCCAGTACTTC. It encodes CASSLATAYQETQYF. The whole variable domain, filled in from reference TRBV5-8 and TRBJ2-5, reads EAGVTQSPTHLIKTRGQQATLRCSPISGHTSVYWYQQALGLGLQFLLWYDEGEERNRGNFPPRFSGRQFPNYSSELNVNALELEDSALYLCASSLATAYQETQYFGPGTRLLVL.